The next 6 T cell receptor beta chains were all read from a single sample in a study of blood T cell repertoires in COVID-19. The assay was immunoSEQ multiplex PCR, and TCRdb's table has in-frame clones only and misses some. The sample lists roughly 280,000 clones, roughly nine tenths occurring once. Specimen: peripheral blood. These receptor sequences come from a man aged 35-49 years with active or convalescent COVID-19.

CDR3 sequence reads: CASTPRGFKEKLFF. In DNA form, the CDR3 reads TGTGCCAGTACTCCACGGGGGTTTAAAGAAAAACTGTTTTTT. The chain links TRBV19 to TRBJ1-4; tentative D call: TRBD1 (5 bases). The CDR3 totals 14 residues. Germline values: CDR1 LNHDA, CDR2 SQIVND (reference sequence). Trimming took off 7 bases at V and 8 bases at J, with 17 bases between the two ends.

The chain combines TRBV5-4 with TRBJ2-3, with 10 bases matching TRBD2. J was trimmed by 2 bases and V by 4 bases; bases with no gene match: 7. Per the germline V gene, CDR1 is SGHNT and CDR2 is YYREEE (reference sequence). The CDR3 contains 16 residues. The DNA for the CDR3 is TGTGCCAGCAGCGGCCCCGGGACTAGCGACACAGATACGCAGTATTTT. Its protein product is CASSGPGTSDTDTQYF.

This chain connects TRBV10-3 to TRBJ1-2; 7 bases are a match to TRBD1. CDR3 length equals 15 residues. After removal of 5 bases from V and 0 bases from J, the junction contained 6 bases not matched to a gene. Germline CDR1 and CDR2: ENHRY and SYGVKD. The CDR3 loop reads CAISNRQGTNYGYTF. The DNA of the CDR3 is TGTGCCATCAGTAATAGACAGGGTACTAACTATGGCTACACCTTC.

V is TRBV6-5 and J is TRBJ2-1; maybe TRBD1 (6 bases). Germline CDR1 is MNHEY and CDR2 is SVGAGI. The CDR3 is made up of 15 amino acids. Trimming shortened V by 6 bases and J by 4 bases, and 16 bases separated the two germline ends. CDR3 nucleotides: TGTGCCAGCAGCGTACAGGGCTTGATGTACAATGAGCAGTTCTTC. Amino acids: CASSVQGLMYNEQFF.

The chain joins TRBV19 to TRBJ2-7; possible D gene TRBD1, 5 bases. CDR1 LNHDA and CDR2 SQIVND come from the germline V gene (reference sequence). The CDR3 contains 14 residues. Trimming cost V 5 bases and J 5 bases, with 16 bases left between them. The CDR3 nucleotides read TGTGCCAGTAGTGTTACAGGTGTTAAGGACGAGCAGTACTTC. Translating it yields CASSVTGVKDEQYF.

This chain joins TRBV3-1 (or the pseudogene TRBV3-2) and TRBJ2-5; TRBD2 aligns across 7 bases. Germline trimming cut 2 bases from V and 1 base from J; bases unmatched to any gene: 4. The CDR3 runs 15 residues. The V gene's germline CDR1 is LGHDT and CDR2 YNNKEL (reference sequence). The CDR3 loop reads CASSQYSSGQETQYF. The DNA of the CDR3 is TGTGCCAGCAGCCAATACTCTAGCGGCCAAGAGACCCAGTACTTC.